The 13 T cell receptor beta chains reported below all come from one sample, sequenced in a study of metastatic and nonmetastatic thyroid tumors. TCRdb reanalyzed the PCR reads via MiXCR. The sample holds approximately 90,000 clones, around 9.1% seen once. All patients were treatment-naive before thyroid surgery. The sequenced sample consisted of blood. The receptor set was obtained from a female donor with papillary thyroid cancer or a benign thyroid nodule (not recorded which). Some clones in this sample may be carry-over from other donors' samples.

This clone was observed at least ten times. DNA for the CDR3: TGTGCTAGTGGTTTGGTATTAGGGACAACTAATGAAAAACTGTTTTTT. It yields the protein CASGLVLGTTNEKLFF. This chain connects TRBV12-5 to TRBJ1-4; D gene unclear. The germline gives CDR1 LGHNT, CDR2 FRNRAP. The CDR3 extends over 16 amino acids. V dropped 0 bases and J dropped 0 bases, with 8 bases sitting between them.

This clone came up a few times. The gene calls are TRBV15 and TRBJ2-7; D not resolved. CDR1 and CDR2 from the germline V gene are LNHNV and YYDKDF (reference sequence). V was cut by 0 bases and J by 2 bases, with 5 bases left in between. CDR3 length: 13 amino acids. CDR3 residues: CATSRDVPYEQYF. CDR3 coding DNA: TGTGCCACCAGCAGAGACGTCCCCTACGAGCAGTACTTC. Variable domain in full (rest from reference TRBV15 and TRBJ2-7): DAMVIQNPRYQVTQFGKPVTLSCSQTLNHNVMYWYQQKSSQAPKLLFHYYDKDFNNEADTPDNFQSRRPNTSFCFLDIRSPGLGDTAMYLCATSRDVPYEQYFGPGTRLTVT.

This clone was detected once. A much larger clonotype is one base distant, so this may be a read error. The rearrangement links TRBV5-1 to TRBJ2-5, with 8 bases that match TRBD2. V gave up 7 bases and J gave up 5 bases; unmatched junction bases: 10. The CDR3 sequence is 14 residues long. CDR1 is SGHRS, CDR2 YFSETQ, per germline. The CDR3 region is CASRSWTSLETQYF. The CDR3 DNA follows: TGCGCCAGCCGCTCCTGGACTAGCTTGGAGACCCAGTACTTC.

The chain employs TRBV27 and TRBJ2-2; D tentatively fits TRBD1 or TRBD2 (5 bases each). This CDR3 has 16 residues. Trimming stripped 2 bases from V and 0 bases from J, with 10 bases between. CDR1 is MNHEY, CDR2 SMNVEV, per germline (reference sequence). In DNA form, the CDR3 reads TGTGCCAGCAGTTTAGCCGGGACCGCGAACACCGGGGAGCTGTTTTTT. Translation: CASSLAGTANTGELFF.

This clone came up many times. The chain employs TRBV4-2 and TRBJ2-3, with 8 positions matching TRBD2. V shed 2 bases and J 6 bases; nucleotides not matched to a gene: 10. The germline V gene encodes CDR1 LGHNA and CDR2 YNFKEQ. This CDR3 contains 16 residues. The CDR3 loop is CASSQRLAGSRDTQYF. In nucleotides, the CDR3 is TGTGCCAGCAGCCAACGGTTAGCGGGGAGCAGGGATACGCAGTATTTT.

The chain is built from TRBV9 and TRBJ2-7; the D gene is possibly TRBD2 (5 bases). The germline gives CDR1 SGDLS, CDR2 YYNGEE. The CDR3 loop spans 14 amino acids. V shed 3 bases and J shed 7 bases, with 17 bases lying between them. CDR3 sequence reads: CASSAAAGVGEQYF. CDR3 bases: TGTGCCAGCAGCGCCGCGGCGGGTGTGGGGGAGCAGTACTTC.

The table lists this clone with a few counts. Being one base from a much bigger clone, this may be a read error. This chain connects TRBV10-3 to TRBJ2-1, with TRBD1 as a possible D gene (6 bases). The CDR3 has 14 residues. Germline V gene data show CDR1 as ENHRY and CDR2 as SYGVKD. V was pared by 10 bases and J by 3 bases, with 16 bases between. The CDR3 sequence: CATLSGGLYNEQFF. DNA for the CDR3: TGTGCCACCCTGAGTGGGGGCCTCTACAATGAGCAGTTCTTC.

This CDR3 reads CASSVEIAGQETQYF. CDR3 in DNA: TGTGCCAGCAGCGTAGAAATAGCCGGTCAAGAGACCCAGTACTTC. The chain employs TRBV9 and TRBJ2-5; D is undetermined. Deletions cut 0 bases from V and 2 bases from J, with 11 bases between. The CDR3 extends over 15 amino acids. CDR1 and CDR2 (germline): SGDLS, YYNGEE.

This clone was found many times. The V and J genes are TRBV5-1 and TRBJ2-5, with D unresolved. The CDR3 totals 13 residues. Deletions cut 2 bases from V and 2 bases from J, with 7 bases between. The germline V gene encodes CDR1 SGHRS and CDR2 YFSETQ. In DNA, the CDR3 is TGCGCCAGCAGCTTTGGGCCGCAAGAGACCCAGTACTTC. This gives the protein CASSFGPQETQYF.

This clone was counted ten times or more. This chain joins TRBV5-5 and TRBJ1-5, with D maybe TRBD1 (5 bases). The V gene lost 2 bases and the J gene lost 3 bases, with 15 bases spanning the gap. Germline assignment: CDR1 SGHKS and CDR2 YYEKEE (reference sequence). CDR3 length: 16 residues. This CDR3 is CASSLSAGTFNQPQHF. As DNA, the CDR3 is TGTGCCAGCAGCTTATCGGCAGGGACCTTCAATCAGCCCCAGCATTTT. Variable domain in full (rest from reference TRBV5-5 and TRBJ1-5): DAGVTQSPTHLIKTRGQQVTLRCSPISGHKSVSWYQQVLGQGPQFIFQYYEKEERGRGNFPDRFSARQFPNYSSELNVNALLLGDSALYLCASSLSAGTFNQPQHFGDGTRLSIL.

This clone showed up many times. This chain uses TRBV3-1 with TRBJ2-3; the match to TRBD1 covers 9 bases. The germline CDR1 and CDR2 sequences are LGHDT and YNNKEL (reference sequence). CDR3 length: 15 amino acids. V lost 4 bases, J lost 6 bases, and 8 bases stayed unmatched. The chain's CDR3 is CASSLTRDRVDTQYF. The CDR3, as DNA: TGTGCCAGCAGCCTCACCCGGGACAGGGTCGATACGCAGTATTTT.

This clone was observed at least ten times. Other DNA sequences in the same sample also yield this CDR3. V gene TRBV6-1 combines with J gene TRBJ2-1, with a weak D call TRBD1 (5 bases). This CDR3 spans 13 amino acids. Germline CDR1 reads MNHNS; CDR2 reads SASEGT. V lost 6 bases and J lost 10, with 16 bases in between. The CDR3, as DNA: TGTGCCAGCAGGCTAACTTTGGGGCAGGAGCAGTTCTTC. Its protein product is CASRLTLGQEQFF.

This clone was found a few times. This chain connects TRBV2 to TRBJ1-5; D unclear. V lost 3 bases and J lost 5, with 2 bases in between. Germline CDR1 reads SNHLY; CDR2 reads FYNNEI. The CDR3 contains 11 residues. In DNA, the CDR3 is TGTGCCAGCAGTGATCATCAGCCCCAGCATTTT. This gives the protein CASSDHQPQHF.